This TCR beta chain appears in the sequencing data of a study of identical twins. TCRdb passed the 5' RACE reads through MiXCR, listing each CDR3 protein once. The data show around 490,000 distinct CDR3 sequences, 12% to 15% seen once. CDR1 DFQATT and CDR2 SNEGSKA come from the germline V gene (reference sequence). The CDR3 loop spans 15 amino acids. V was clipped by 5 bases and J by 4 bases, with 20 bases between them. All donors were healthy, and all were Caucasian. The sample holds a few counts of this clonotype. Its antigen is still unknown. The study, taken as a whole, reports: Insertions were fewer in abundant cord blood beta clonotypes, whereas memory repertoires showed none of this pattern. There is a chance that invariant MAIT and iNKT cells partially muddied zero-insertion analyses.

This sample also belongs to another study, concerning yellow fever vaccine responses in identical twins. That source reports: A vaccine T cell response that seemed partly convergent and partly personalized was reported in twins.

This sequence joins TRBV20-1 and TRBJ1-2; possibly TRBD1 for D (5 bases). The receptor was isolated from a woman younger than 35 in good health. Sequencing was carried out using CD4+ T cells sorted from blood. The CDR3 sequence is CSAGGVASGAYGYTF. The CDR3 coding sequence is TGCAGTGCTGGGGGTGTCGCTTCGGGTGCCTATGGCTACACCTTC.